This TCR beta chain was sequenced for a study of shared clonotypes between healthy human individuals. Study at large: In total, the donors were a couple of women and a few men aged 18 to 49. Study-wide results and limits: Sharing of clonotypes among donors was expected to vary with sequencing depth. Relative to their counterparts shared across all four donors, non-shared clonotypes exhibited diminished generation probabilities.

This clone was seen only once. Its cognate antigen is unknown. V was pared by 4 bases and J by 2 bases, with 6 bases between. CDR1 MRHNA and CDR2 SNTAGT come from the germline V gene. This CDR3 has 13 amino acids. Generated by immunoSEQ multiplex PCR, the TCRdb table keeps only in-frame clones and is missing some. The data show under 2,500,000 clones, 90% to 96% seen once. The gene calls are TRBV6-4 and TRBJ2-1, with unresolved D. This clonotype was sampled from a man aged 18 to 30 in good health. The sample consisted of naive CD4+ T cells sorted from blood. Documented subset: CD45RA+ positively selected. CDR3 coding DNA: TGTGCCAGCAGTGTCGGACCCTACAATGAGCAGTTCTTC. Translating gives CASSVGPYNEQFF.